These 2 T cell receptor beta chains share one sample of origin, sequenced in a study of regulatory T cells in long-lasting Graves disease. Time point described: persistent/refractory GD, antithyroid drugs over 5 years with positive TRAb. Construction of the TCR library relied on RNA isolated from PBMCs. For TCR beta, libraries came from iRepertoire HTBI primers and Arm-PCR of CDR3 regions. TCRdb independently ran MiXCR on the multiplex PCR reads; one entry per CDR3 protein. The sample carries about 470,000 distinct CDR3 sequences, less than 25% recorded once. The sample consisted of peripheral blood mononuclear cells (PBMCs), taken when the disease was refractory, from a patient treated with antithyroid drugs. These receptor sequences come from a female donor with Graves disease.

The V and J genes are TRBV4-2 and TRBJ2-2; D not certain. V lost 1 base to trimming and J lost 9 bases, with 9 bases between them. This CDR3 spans 13 amino acids. Germline loops: CDR1 LGHNA, CDR2 YNFKEQ. The CDR3 sequence: CASSQVIFWELFF. The DNA of the CDR3 is TGTGCCAGCAGCCAAGTAATCTTCTGGGAGCTGTTTTTT.

V and J are TRBV15 and TRBJ1-2; 7 bases are a match to TRBD1. The ends lost 4 bases at V and 6 bases at J; junction bases unmatched: 5. The germline gives CDR1 LNHNV, CDR2 YYDKDF (reference sequence). The CDR3 loop spans 13 amino acids. CDR3: CATSIYRGDGYTF. The CDR3, as DNA: TGTGCCACCAGCATCTACAGGGGAGATGGCTACACCTTC. The complete variable domain, with remaining parts taken from reference TRBV15 and TRBJ1-2, reads DAMVIQNPRYQVTQFGKPVTLSCSQTLNHNVMYWYQQKSSQAPKLLFHYYDKDFNNEADTPDNFQSRRPNTSFCFLDIRSPGLGDTAMYLCATSIYRGDGYTFGSGTRLTVV.